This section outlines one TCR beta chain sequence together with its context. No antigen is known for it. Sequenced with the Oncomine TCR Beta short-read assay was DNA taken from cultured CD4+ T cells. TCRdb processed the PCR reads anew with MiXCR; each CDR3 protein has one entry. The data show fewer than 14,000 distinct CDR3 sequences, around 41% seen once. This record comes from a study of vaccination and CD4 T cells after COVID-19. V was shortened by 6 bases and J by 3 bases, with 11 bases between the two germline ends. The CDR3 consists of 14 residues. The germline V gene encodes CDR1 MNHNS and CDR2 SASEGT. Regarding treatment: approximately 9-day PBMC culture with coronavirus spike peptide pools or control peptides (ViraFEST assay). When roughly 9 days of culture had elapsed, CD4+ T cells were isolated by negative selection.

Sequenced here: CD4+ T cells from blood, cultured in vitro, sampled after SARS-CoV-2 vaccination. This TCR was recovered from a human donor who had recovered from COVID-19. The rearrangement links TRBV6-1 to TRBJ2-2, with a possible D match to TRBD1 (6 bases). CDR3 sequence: CASRGDTHTGELFF. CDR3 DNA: TGTGCCAGCAGGGGGGACACACACACCGGGGAGCTGTTTTTT.